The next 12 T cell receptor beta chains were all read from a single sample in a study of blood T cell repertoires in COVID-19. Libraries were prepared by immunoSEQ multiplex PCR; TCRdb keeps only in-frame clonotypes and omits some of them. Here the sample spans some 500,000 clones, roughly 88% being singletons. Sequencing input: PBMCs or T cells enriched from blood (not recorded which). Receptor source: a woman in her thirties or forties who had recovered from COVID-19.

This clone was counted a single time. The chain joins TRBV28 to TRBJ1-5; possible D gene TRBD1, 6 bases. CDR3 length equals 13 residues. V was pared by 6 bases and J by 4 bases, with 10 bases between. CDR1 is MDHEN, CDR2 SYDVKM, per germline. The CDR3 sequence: CASRLQGNQPQHF. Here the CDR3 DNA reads TGTGCCAGCAGACTACAGGGAAATCAGCCCCAGCATTTT.

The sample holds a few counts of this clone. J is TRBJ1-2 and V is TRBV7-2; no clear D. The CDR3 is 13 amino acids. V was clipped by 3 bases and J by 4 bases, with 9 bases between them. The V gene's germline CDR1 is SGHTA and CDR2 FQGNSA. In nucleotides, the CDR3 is TGTGCCAGCAGCTTCGACATGGGCTATGGCTACACCTTC. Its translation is CASSFDMGYGYTF.

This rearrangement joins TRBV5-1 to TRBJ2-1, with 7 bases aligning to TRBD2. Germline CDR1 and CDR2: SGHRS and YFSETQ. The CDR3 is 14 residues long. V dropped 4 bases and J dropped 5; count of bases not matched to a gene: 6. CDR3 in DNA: TGCGCCAGCAGCCCCGGGACTATTAACAATGAGCAGTTCTTC. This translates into CASSPGTINNEQFF.

The CDR3 loop is CASRLTARDSYGYTF. The CDR3 DNA is TGTGCCAGCAGGCTAACGGCGAGGGATTCCTATGGCTACACCTTC. The chain is built from TRBV6-4 and TRBJ1-2; D gene uncertain. The CDR3 is 15 amino acids. CDR1 is MRHNA, CDR2 SNTAGT, per germline. The V gene lost 6 bases and the J gene lost 4 bases, with 18 bases spanning the gap.

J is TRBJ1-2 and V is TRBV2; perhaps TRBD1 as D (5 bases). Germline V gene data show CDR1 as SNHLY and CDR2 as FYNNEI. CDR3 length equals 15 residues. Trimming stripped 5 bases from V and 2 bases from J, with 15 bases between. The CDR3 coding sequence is TGTGCCAGCAGTCTTACACAGGATTCAAACTATGGCTACACCTTC. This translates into CASSLTQDSNYGYTF.

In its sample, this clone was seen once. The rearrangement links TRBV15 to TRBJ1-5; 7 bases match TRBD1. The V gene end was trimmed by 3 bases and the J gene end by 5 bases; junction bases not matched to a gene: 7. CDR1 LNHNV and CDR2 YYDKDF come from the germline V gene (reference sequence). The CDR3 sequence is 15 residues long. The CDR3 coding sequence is TGTGCCACCAGCAGGACCGACAGGGAGTATCAGCCCCAGCATTTT. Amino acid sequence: CATSRTDREYQPQHF.

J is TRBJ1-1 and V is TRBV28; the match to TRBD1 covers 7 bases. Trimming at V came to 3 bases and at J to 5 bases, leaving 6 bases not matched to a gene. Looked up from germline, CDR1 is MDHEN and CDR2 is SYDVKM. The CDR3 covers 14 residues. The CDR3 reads CASSFERGQTEAFF. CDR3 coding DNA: TGTGCCAGCAGTTTTGAAAGGGGACAGACTGAAGCTTTCTTT.

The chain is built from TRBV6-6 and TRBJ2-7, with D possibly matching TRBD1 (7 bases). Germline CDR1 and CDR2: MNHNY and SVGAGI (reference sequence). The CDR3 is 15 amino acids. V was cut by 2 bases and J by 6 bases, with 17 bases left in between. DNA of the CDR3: TGTGCCAGCAGTTACGAAGGGAACAGGGGAGGCGAGCAGTACTTC. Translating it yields CASSYEGNRGGEQYF.

CDR3 bases: TGTGCCAGCAGTTTACGCGGGCACCTTAATGAGCAGTTCTTC. It yields the protein CASSLRGHLNEQFF. The chain recombines TRBV27 with TRBJ2-1, with a tentative D call TRBD2 (5 bases). The CDR3 length is 14 residues. Looked up from germline, CDR1 is MNHEY and CDR2 is SMNVEV (reference sequence). V was clipped by 2 bases and J by 7 bases, with 12 bases between them.

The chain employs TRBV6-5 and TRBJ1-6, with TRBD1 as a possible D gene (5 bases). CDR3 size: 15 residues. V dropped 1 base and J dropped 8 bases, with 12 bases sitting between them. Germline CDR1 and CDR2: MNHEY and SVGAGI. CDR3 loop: CASSYFGRADSPLHF. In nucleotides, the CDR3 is TGTGCCAGCAGTTACTTCGGCAGGGCGGATTCACCCCTCCACTTT.

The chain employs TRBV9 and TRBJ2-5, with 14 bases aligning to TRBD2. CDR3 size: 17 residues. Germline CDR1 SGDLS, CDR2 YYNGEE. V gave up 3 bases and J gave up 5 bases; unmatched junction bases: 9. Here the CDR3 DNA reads TGTGCCAGCAGCGCGGGACTAGCGGGAGCCTTGAGGGAGACCCAGTACTTC. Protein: CASSAGLAGALRETQYF.

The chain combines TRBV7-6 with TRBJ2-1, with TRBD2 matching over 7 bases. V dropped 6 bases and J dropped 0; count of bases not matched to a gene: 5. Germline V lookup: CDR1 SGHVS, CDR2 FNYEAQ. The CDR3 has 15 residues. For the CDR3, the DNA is TGTGCCAGCAGTCCTAGCGGAAGCTCCTACAATGAGCAGTTCTTC. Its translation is CASSPSGSSYNEQFF. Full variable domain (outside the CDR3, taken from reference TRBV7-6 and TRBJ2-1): GAGVSQSPRYKVTKRGQDVALRCDPISGHVSLYWYRQALGQGPEFLTYFNYEAQQDKSGLPNDRFSAERPEGSISTLTIQRTEQRDSAMYRCASSPSGSSYNEQFFGPGTRLTVL.